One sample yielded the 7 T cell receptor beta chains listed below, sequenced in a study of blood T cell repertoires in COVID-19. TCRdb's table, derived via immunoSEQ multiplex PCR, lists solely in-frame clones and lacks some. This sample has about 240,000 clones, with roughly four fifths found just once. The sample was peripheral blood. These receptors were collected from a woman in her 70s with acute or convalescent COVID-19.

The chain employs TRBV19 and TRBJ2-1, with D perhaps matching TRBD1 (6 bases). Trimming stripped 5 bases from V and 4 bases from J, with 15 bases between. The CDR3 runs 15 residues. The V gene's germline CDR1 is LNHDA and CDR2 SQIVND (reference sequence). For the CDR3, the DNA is TGTGCCAGTAGTCCCTCGAGGGGGAGATACAATGAGCAGTTCTTC. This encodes CASSPSRGRYNEQFF. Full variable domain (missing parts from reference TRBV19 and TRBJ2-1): DGGITQSPKYLFRKEGQNVTLSCEQNLNHDAMYWYRQDPGQGLRLIYYSQIVNDFQKGDIAEGYSVSREKKESFPLTVTSAQKNPTAFYLCASSPSRGRYNEQFFGPGTRLTVL.

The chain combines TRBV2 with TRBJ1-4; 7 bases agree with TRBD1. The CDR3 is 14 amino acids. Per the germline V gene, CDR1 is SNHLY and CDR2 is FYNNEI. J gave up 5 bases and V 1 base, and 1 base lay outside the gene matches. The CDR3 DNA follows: TGTGCCAGCAGTGAAGACAGGGGAAATGAAAAACTGTTTTTT. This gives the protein CASSEDRGNEKLFF. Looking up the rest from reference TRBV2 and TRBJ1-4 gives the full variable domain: EPEVTQTPSHQVTQMGQEVILRCVPISNHLYFYWYRQILGQKVEFLVSFYNNEISEKSEIFDDQFSVERPDGSNFTLKIRSTKLEDSAMYFCASSEDRGNEKLFFGSGTQLSVL.

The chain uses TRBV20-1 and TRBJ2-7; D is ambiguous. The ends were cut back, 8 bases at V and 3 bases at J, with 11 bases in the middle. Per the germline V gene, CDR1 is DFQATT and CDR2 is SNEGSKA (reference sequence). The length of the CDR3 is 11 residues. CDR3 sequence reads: CSLELNYEQYF. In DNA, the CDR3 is TGCAGTCTAGAATTAAACTACGAGCAGTACTTC.

The DNA of the CDR3 is TGTGCCAGCAGCTTTCTCGGGATTTGGACAGATACGCAGTATTTT. Encoded protein: CASSFLGIWTDTQYF. The chain joins TRBV5-8 to TRBJ2-3; possible D gene TRBD2, 5 bases. The V end lost 2 bases, the J end lost 3 bases, and 13 bases lay between the germline ends. The CDR3 totals 15 residues. The germline V gene has CDR1 SGHTS and CDR2 YDEGEE.

The CDR3 DNA reads TGTGCCAGAAGCTTTAACGGGAGCTATCTAGAAGAGACCCAGTACTTC. Translating it yields CARSFNGSYLEETQYF. The chain is built from TRBV5-3 and TRBJ2-5; D perhaps matches TRBD2 (6 bases). TRBV5-3 is known as an ORF, though its function is uncertain. Deletions cut 2 bases from V and 3 bases from J, with 17 bases between. This CDR3 is built from 16 residues.

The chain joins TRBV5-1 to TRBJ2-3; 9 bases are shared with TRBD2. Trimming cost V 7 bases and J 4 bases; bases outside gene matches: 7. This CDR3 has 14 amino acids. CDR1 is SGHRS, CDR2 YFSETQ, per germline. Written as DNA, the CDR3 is TGCGCCAGCGCGACTAGCGGAAACTCAGATACGCAGTATTTT. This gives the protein CASATSGNSDTQYF.

The CDR3 loop is CASSILLSTDTQYF. The CDR3 coding sequence is TGTGCCAGTAGTATCCTATTGAGCACAGATACGCAGTATTTT. The chain employs TRBV19 and TRBJ2-3; no clear D gene. Germline CDR1 LNHDA, CDR2 SQIVND (reference sequence). This CDR3 contains 14 residues. The ends were cut back, 3 bases at V and 0 bases at J, with 7 bases in the middle. The full variable domain, in which reference TRBV19 and TRBJ2-3 provide the parts outside the CDR3, is DGGITQSPKYLFRKEGQNVTLSCEQNLNHDAMYWYRQDPGQGLRLIYYSQIVNDFQKGDIAEGYSVSREKKESFPLTVTSAQKNPTAFYLCASSILLSTDTQYFGPGTRLTVL.